Below, 23 T cell receptor beta chains from the same sample are listed, as sequenced in a study of blood T cell repertoires in COVID-19. This table comes from immunoSEQ multiplex PCR, and its TCRdb copy is limited to in-frame clones, with some not included. The sample gives 100,000 to 150,000 clones, about 81% of which show up once; around 2.4% is in the top ten. The source material was PBMCs or T cells enriched from blood (not recorded which). These receptors all come from a man aged 40-50 years with acute COVID-19.

This clone was observed a single time. The chain recombines TRBV5-1 with TRBJ2-2, with TRBD1 as a possible D gene (5 bases). The ends were cut back, 7 bases at V and 7 bases at J, with 23 bases in the middle. Germline-derived CDR1 and CDR2 are SGHRS and YFSETQ. The CDR3 length is 16 residues. The CDR3 DNA sequence: TGCGCCAGCCGCGCCGAGCCTCAGGGTTTGAACGGGGAGCTGTTTTTT. It is translated as CASRAEPQGLNGELFF. The entire variable domain, with the rest obtained from reference TRBV5-1 and TRBJ2-2, is as follows: KAGVTQTPRYLIKTRGQQVTLSCSPISGHRSVSWYQQTPGQGLQFLFEYFSETQRNKGNFPGRFSGRQFSNSRSEMNVSTLELGDSALYLCASRAEPQGLNGELFFGEGSRLTVL.

The rearrangement uses TRBV27 and TRBJ1-1, with a tentative D call TRBD1 (5 bases). There are 11 residues in the CDR3. Trimming removed 2 bases from V and 11 bases from J, with 9 bases in between. CDR1 and CDR2 (germline): MNHEY, SMNVEV (reference sequence). CDR3 sequence: CASSLGGEAFF. CDR3 sequence (DNA): TGTGCCAGCAGTTTAGGGGGGGAGGCTTTCTTT.

This clone was seen a few times. V and J are TRBV12-2 and TRBJ1-4; TRBD1 is the table's D call and was not checked against the DNA. TRBV12-2 is a recognized pseudogene. The CDR3 extends over 16 amino acids. This CDR3 reads CASRLELKQRGEKLFF. The CDR3 region has the DNA TGTGCAAGTCGCTTAGAATTGAAACAGAGGGGGGAAAAACTGTTTTTT.

The chain couples TRBV9 to TRBJ1-1; D is uncertain. Germline-derived CDR1 and CDR2 are SGDLS and YYNGEE. V was cut by 3 bases and J by 0 bases, with 15 bases left in between. The CDR3 loop spans 16 amino acids. For the CDR3, the DNA is TGTGCCAGCAGCGGGGGAGAGGGTCGCGTGAACACTGAAGCTTTCTTT. Its translation is CASSGGEGRVNTEAFF.

This chain uses TRBV7-9 with TRBJ2-7, with TRBD2 identical over 16 bases. CDR1 SEHNR and CDR2 FQNEAQ come from the germline V gene (reference sequence). V lost 5 bases to trimming and J lost 0 bases; unmatched junction nucleotides: 4. The CDR3 is made up of 17 amino acids. The CDR3 sequence: CASSPGLAGGSSYEQYF. Here the CDR3 DNA reads TGTGCCAGCAGCCCGGGACTAGCGGGAGGGAGCTCCTACGAGCAGTACTTC.

The rearrangement links TRBV7-6 to TRBJ2-5; 11 positions agree with TRBD1. This CDR3 comprises 15 residues. The germline V gene encodes CDR1 SGHVS and CDR2 FNYEAQ. V lost 4 bases, J lost 5 bases, and 6 bases stayed unmatched. The CDR3 sequence is CASSYRTGGLETQYF. CDR3 sequence (DNA): TGTGCCAGCAGCTACCGGACAGGGGGCCTTGAGACCCAGTACTTC.

The rearrangement links TRBV7-2 to TRBJ1-5; 8 positions match TRBD1. The germline gives CDR1 SGHTA, CDR2 FQGNSA. The trim removed 3 bases at V and 0 bases at J, leaving 4 bases unmatched. The CDR3 runs to 16 residues. CDR3 residues: CASSFQTGDSNQPQHF. In nucleotides, the CDR3 is TGTGCCAGCAGCTTCCAGACAGGGGATAGCAATCAGCCCCAGCATTTT.

This chain joins TRBV11-2 and TRBJ2-5; TRBD1 matches 7 bases. V dropped 3 bases and J dropped 5; count of bases not matched to a gene: 9. The length of the CDR3 is 15 residues. Germline CDR1 and CDR2: SGHAT and FQNNGV. CDR3 sequence: CASSFRAEGGETQYF. The DNA for the CDR3 is TGTGCCAGCAGCTTTAGGGCGGAAGGGGGCGAGACCCAGTACTTC.

The chain couples TRBV11-3 to TRBJ2-1, with 9 bases fitting TRBD2. CDR3 length: 14 residues. CDR1 is SGHNT, CDR2 YENEEA, per germline. The V segment lost 4 bases and the J segment 7 bases; nucleotides outside the gene matches: 5. DNA for the CDR3: TGTGCCAGCAGCTCAGATCTAGCGGGAAATGAGCAGTTCTTC. Amino acids: CASSSDLAGNEQFF.

The chain is built from TRBV21-1 and TRBJ2-2; the D segment call TRBD1 is taken from the table without a DNA check. TRBV21-1 is a pseudogene locus. CDR3 length: 16 residues. CDR3 coding DNA: TGTGCCAGCAGCAAATCCGGGACAGGGGAAACCGGGGAGCTGTTTTTT. Its translation is CASSKSGTGETGELFF.

The rearrangement uses TRBV5-4 and TRBJ2-7; D is undetermined. The CDR3 sequence is 12 residues long. CDR1 and CDR2 (germline): SGHNT, YYREEE (reference sequence). Deletions cut 3 bases from V and 0 bases from J, with 4 bases between. For the CDR3, the DNA is TGTGCCAGCAGCTGGGCCTCCTACGAGCAGTACTTC. Translation gives CASSWASYEQYF.

In its sample, this clone was seen a few times. The chain employs TRBV10-3 and TRBJ1-3, with D unclear. This CDR3 has 15 amino acids. Germline V gene lookup returns CDR1 ENHRY and CDR2 SYGVKD. The germline V and J ends were trimmed by 4 bases and 1 base, with 11 bases remaining between them. DNA of the CDR3: TGTGCCATCAGTGCGACGGGAGGATCTGGAAACACCATATATTTT. Translated, it gives CAISATGGSGNTIYF.

The V and J genes are TRBV5-1 and TRBJ2-3; 9 nucleotides align to TRBD2. The CDR3 spans 16 residues. Germline loops: CDR1 SGHRS, CDR2 YFSETQ. V lost 1 base, J lost 3 bases, and 6 bases stayed unmatched. The CDR3 spells CASSLSLAGKTDTQYF. In DNA, the CDR3 is TGCGCCAGCAGCTTGTCGCTAGCGGGGAAAACAGATACGCAGTATTTT.

The chain has TRBV3-1 (or the pseudogene TRBV3-2) and TRBJ2-1; a weak D match, TRBD1 (7 bases). V was cut by 5 bases and J by 6 bases, with 14 bases left in between. The CDR3 loop spans 14 amino acids. Germline V CDR1 and CDR2: LGHDT, YNNKEL (reference sequence). The CDR3 DNA reads TGTGCCAGCAGCGGACGACAGGGACTCAATGAGCAGTTCTTC. Its protein is CASSGRQGLNEQFF.

This clone was picked up one time. V is TRBV6-1 and J is TRBJ2-7; a possible D gene is TRBD1 (6 bases). With 3 bases removed from V and 4 bases from J, the gap between germline ends came to 10 bases. Germline V gene data show CDR1 as MNHNS and CDR2 as SASEGT. The CDR3 has 13 residues. CDR3 protein: CASSDGTSYEQYF. The CDR3, as DNA: TGTGCCAGCAGTGACGGGACAAGTTACGAGCAGTACTTC.

This rearrangement joins TRBV9 to TRBJ2-7; TRBD2 aligns across 13 bases. CDR3 length: 16 residues. V shed 2 bases, J shed 6 bases, and the junction held 8 bases outside the gene matches. Germline CDR1 is SGDLS and CDR2 is YYNGEE. The CDR3 loop is CASSVGLAGDLGEQYF. In DNA, the CDR3 is TGTGCCAGCAGCGTCGGACTAGCGGGGGACCTGGGCGAGCAGTACTTC.

V and J are TRBV3-1 (or the pseudogene TRBV3-2) and TRBJ1-1; D not certain. Trimming stripped 3 bases from V and 3 bases from J, with 14 bases between. The CDR3 runs 15 residues. The germline gives CDR1 LGHDT, CDR2 YNNKEL (reference sequence). CDR3 nucleotides: TGTGCCAGCAGCCAGGAGGACCGGGCATACACTGAAGCTTTCTTT. This codes for CASSQEDRAYTEAFF.

The rearrangement links TRBV7-3 to TRBJ1-1; D is perhaps TRBD1 (5 bases). Germline CDR1 and CDR2: SGHTA and FQGTGA. There are 15 residues in the CDR3. V was clipped by 0 bases and J by 10 bases, with 18 bases between them. The CDR3 reads CASSLTQGPAFGAFF. The CDR3 DNA is TGTGCCAGCAGCTTAACCCAGGGTCCTGCCTTTGGAGCTTTCTTT.

The CDR3 DNA sequence: TGTGCCAGCAGCTTCCGGGACAGCCTCGCGGCTAATGAAAAACTGTTTTTT. Translated, it gives CASSFRDSLAANEKLFF. V is TRBV5-4 and J is TRBJ1-4; 7 bases agree with TRBD1. This CDR3 is built from 17 residues. CDR1 SGHNT and CDR2 YYREEE come from the germline V gene (reference sequence). Trimming at V came to 2 bases and at J to 3 bases, leaving 10 bases not matched to a gene. Combining the CDR3 with reference TRBV5-4 and TRBJ1-4 gives the whole variable domain ETGVTQSPTHLIKTRGQQVTLRCSSQSGHNTVSWYQQALGQGPQFIFQYYREEENGRGNFPPRFSGLQFPNYSSELNVNALELDDSALYLCASSFRDSLAANEKLFFGSGTQLSVL.

V gene TRBV19 combines with J gene TRBJ1-1, with D maybe TRBD1 (6 bases). CDR1 LNHDA and CDR2 SQIVND come from the germline V gene (reference sequence). V was trimmed by 6 bases and J by 11 bases, leaving 13 bases between them. CDR3 size: 11 residues. This CDR3 reads CASRAQGGAFF. DNA of the CDR3: TGTGCCAGTAGGGCACAGGGAGGGGCTTTCTTT.

This chain links TRBV6-6 with TRBJ2-7; D is perhaps TRBD2 (5 bases). V shed 6 bases and J shed 1 base, with 13 bases lying between them. The CDR3 extends over 14 amino acids. CDR1 and CDR2 from the germline V gene are MNHNY and SVGAGI (reference sequence). The chain's CDR3 is CASRRGSHSYEQYF. CDR3 in DNA: TGTGCCAGCAGGAGAGGGAGTCATTCCTACGAGCAGTACTTC.

The chain is built from TRBV7-3 and TRBJ2-3; no definite D call. CDR1 is SGHTA and CDR2 is FQGTGA in the germline V gene. The V gene lost 5 bases and the J gene lost 4 bases, with 10 bases spanning the gap. The CDR3 is 13 amino acids. For the CDR3, the DNA is TGTGCCAGCAGCCGAGGATTTTCAGATACGCAGTATTTT. It encodes CASSRGFSDTQYF. Drawing the rest from reference TRBV7-3 and TRBJ2-3, the complete variable domain is GAGVSQTPSNKVTEKGKYVELRCDPISGHTALYWYRQSLGQGPEFLIYFQGTGAADDSGLPNDRFFAVRPEGSVSTLKIQRTERGDSAVYLCASSRGFSDTQYFGPGTRLTVL.

This chain joins TRBV30 and TRBJ1-2, with 7 bases aligning to TRBD1. Germline values: CDR1 GTSNPN, CDR2 SVGIG (reference sequence). The J segment lost 4 bases and the V segment lost 2 bases, leaving 10 bases of the junction unmatched. The CDR3 totals 15 residues. The CDR3 DNA is TGTGCCTGGAGTCAAACAGGGGCGCCCTTCTATGGCTACACCTTC. It codes for CAWSQTGAPFYGYTF.